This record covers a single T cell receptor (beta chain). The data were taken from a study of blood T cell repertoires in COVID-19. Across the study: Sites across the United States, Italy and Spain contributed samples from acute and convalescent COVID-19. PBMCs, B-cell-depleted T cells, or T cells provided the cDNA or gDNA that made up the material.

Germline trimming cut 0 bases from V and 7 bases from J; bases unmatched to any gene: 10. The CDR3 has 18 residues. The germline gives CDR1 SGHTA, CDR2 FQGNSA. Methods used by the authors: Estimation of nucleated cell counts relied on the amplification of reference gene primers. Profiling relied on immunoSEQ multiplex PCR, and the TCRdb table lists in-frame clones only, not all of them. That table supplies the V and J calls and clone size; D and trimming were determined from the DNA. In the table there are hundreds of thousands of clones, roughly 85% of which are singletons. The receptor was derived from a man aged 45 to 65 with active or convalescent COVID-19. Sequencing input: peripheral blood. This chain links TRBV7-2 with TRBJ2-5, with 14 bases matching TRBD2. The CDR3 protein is CASSLAPGTSGRGGTQYF. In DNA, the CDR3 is TGTGCCAGCAGCTTAGCCCCCGGGACTAGCGGGAGAGGGGGGACCCAGTACTTC.